Presented here are 26 T cell receptor beta chains from one specimen sequenced in a study of response to subunit inactivated influenza vaccine listed by TCRdb under 2018. The receptor library was made with RT-PCR. The reads were generated on an Illumina HiSeq 2500. The public reads were reprocessed in TCRdb via fastp at Q25 and MiXCR, keeping in-frame beta chains. Rows merge per CDR3 protein into single entries with the most common DNA and genes. The sample includes 860,000 or so distinct CDR3 sequences, with around 21% observed a single time. The top ten hold about 9.4% of the sample. Sequenced here: PBMCs from blood, sampled about 5 days after vaccination. The receptors were sampled from a man aged 45-65 years who received an inactivated influenza vaccine. Donor details come from another sample of the same person, matched by shared clones.

The rearrangement uses TRBV7-9 and TRBJ1-2; TRBD1 is a possible D gene (6 bases). Deletions cut 3 bases from V and 8 bases from J, with 10 bases between. CDR1 SEHNR and CDR2 FQNEAQ come from the germline V gene (reference sequence). The CDR3 is made up of 12 amino acids. CDR3: CASSFNRAGYTF. The CDR3 DNA is TGTGCCAGCAGCTTCAACAGGGCCGGCTACACCTTC.

The chain joins TRBV23-1 to TRBJ2-7; 9 bases are a match to TRBD2. TRBV23-1 is marked as an open reading frame, function uncertain. The CDR3 runs to 18 residues. V shed 2 bases, J shed 0 bases, and the junction held 11 bases outside the gene matches. The CDR3 sequence: CASSQPNQAGGYSYEQYF. The CDR3 DNA sequence: TGCGCCAGCAGTCAACCTAACCAAGCGGGAGGTTACTCCTACGAGCAGTACTTC.

The sample holds a few counts of this clonotype. V and J are TRBV12-3 or TRBV12-4 and TRBJ1-4, with D unclear. CDR3 length: 13 residues. Deletions cut 2 bases from V and 7 bases from J, with 8 bases between. The CDR3 loop is CASSLTNSEKLFF. DNA of the CDR3: TGTGCCAGCAGTTTAACCAACTCTGAAAAACTGTTTTTT.

This clonotype has only a few counts. The chain is built from TRBV4-2 and TRBJ1-4; D may be TRBD1 (5 bases). The CDR3 length is 13 residues. Germline CDR1 LGHNA, CDR2 YNFKEQ. Trimming left V 3 bases short and J 8 bases short, with 10 bases between. The DNA of the CDR3 is TGTGCCAGCAGCCAGTCCGGGGCAGAAAAACTGTTTTTT. Its protein is CASSQSGAEKLFF.

This rearrangement joins TRBV7-3 to TRBJ2-7; 7 bases agree with TRBD2. Germline trimming cut 5 bases from V and 2 bases from J; bases unmatched to any gene: 9. The CDR3 has 15 amino acids. Per the germline V gene, CDR1 is SGHTA and CDR2 is FQGTGA. The CDR3 nucleotides read TGTGCCAGCAGCCAACTAAGCGGGACGACCTACGAGCAGTACTTC. It codes for CASSQLSGTTYEQYF.

V gene TRBV11-2 combines with J gene TRBJ2-6, with 12 bases lining up with TRBD2. The germline V gene encodes CDR1 SGHAT and CDR2 FQNNGV. With V trimmed by 1 base and J by 3 bases, 4 bases remained unmatched. This CDR3 is built from 18 residues. CDR3 sequence (DNA): TGTGCCAGCAGCTTAGGACTAGCGGGAGACGGTGGGGCCAACGTCCTGACTTTC. This codes for CASSLGLAGDGGANVLTF.

In this sample, this clonotype turned up a few times. V is TRBV7-2 and J is TRBJ1-1; 8 bases map to TRBD1. The CDR3 has 13 amino acids. Germline V gene lookup returns CDR1 SGHTA and CDR2 FQGNSA. The V and J ends lost 8 bases and 6 bases, in that order; junction bases with no gene match: 8. The CDR3 nucleotides are TGTGCCAGCGGCAGACAGGGGCGGTCTGAAGCTTTCTTT. The encoded protein is CASGRQGRSEAFF.

The chain employs TRBV4-1 and TRBJ2-3, with TRBD2 matching 8 bases. This CDR3 has 16 residues. CDR1 and CDR2 (germline): MGHRA, YSYEKL. The V gene end was trimmed by 2 bases and the J gene end by 2 bases; junction bases not matched to a gene: 6. CDR3 region: CASSQTSGGHTDTQYF. The CDR3, as DNA: TGCGCCAGCAGCCAAACCAGCGGGGGCCACACAGATACGCAGTATTTT.

This clonotype appeared many times. The chain uses TRBV7-9 and TRBJ2-7; D gene unclear. The CDR3 consists of 13 residues. V was trimmed by 5 bases and J by 0 bases, leaving 8 bases between them. Germline CDR1 SEHNR, CDR2 FQNEAQ (reference sequence). As DNA, the CDR3 is TGTGCCAGCAGCGGGCCCAACTCCTACGAGCAGTACTTC. It translates to CASSGPNSYEQYF.

The rearrangement uses TRBV5-1 and TRBJ2-3, with D perhaps TRBD2 (7 bases). The CDR3 totals 14 residues. V dropped 4 bases and J dropped 5 bases, with 14 bases sitting between them. Germline loops: CDR1 SGHRS, CDR2 YFSETQ. CDR3 sequence (DNA): TGCGCCAGCAGCGCTCGGGGGGCCCAAGATACGCAGTATTTT. Protein product: CASSARGAQDTQYF. Using reference TRBV5-1 and TRBJ2-3 for the parts outside the CDR3, the full variable domain is KAGVTQTPRYLIKTRGQQVTLSCSPISGHRSVSWYQQTPGQGLQFLFEYFSETQRNKGNFPGRFSGRQFSNSRSEMNVSTLELGDSALYLCASSARGAQDTQYFGPGTRLTVL.

CDR3 in amino acids: CASSLASGSGLGEQFF. In DNA, the CDR3 is TGCGCCAGCAGCTTGGCTAGCGGGAGCGGGCTAGGTGAGCAGTTCTTC. The chain employs TRBV5-1 and TRBJ2-1; 10 bases line up with TRBD2. The CDR3 is 16 amino acids. Germline CDR1 SGHRS, CDR2 YFSETQ. V shed 0 bases and J 9 bases; nucleotides not matched to a gene: 9.

The V call is TRBV3-1, the J call TRBJ1-5, with D possibly TRBD1 on 6 matching bases. Deletions cut 2 bases from V and 3 bases from J, with 11 bases between. CDR1 and CDR2 (germline): LGHDT, YNNKEL (reference sequence). The CDR3 runs to 15 residues. The CDR3 DNA reads TGTGCCAGCAGCCAATCGAGGACAGTCAATCAGCCCCAGCATTTT. Residues: CASSQSRTVNQPQHF.

This clonotype occurred a few times. The rearrangement joins TRBV5-1 to TRBJ2-1; no clear D. Trimming removed 0 bases at V and 8 bases at J, with 6 bases between. The germline V gene has CDR1 SGHRS and CDR2 YFSETQ. This CDR3 has 12 amino acids. CDR3 sequence reads: CASSLGVHEQFF. CDR3 DNA: TGCGCCAGCAGCTTGGGGGTCCATGAGCAGTTCTTC.

This clonotype was observed a handful of times. This chain connects TRBV5-6 to TRBJ2-5; TRBD2 matches 12 bases. The CDR3 is 16 residues long. J lost 3 bases, V lost 5 bases, and 8 bases had no gene match. Germline V lookup: CDR1 SGHDT, CDR2 YYEEEE. The CDR3 loop is CASRPGTSGREETQYF. The CDR3 DNA is TGTGCCAGCAGGCCCGGGACTAGCGGGCGGGAAGAGACCCAGTACTTC.

The gene calls are TRBV9 and TRBJ1-1; 11 bases map to TRBD1. J lost 0 bases, V lost 3 bases, and 7 bases had no gene match. Germline CDR1 SGDLS, CDR2 YYNGEE. This CDR3 is built from 17 residues. CDR3 nucleotides: TGTGCCAGCAGCGCCCGGACAGGGGGCTCTATGAACACTGAAGCTTTCTTT. Residues: CASSARTGGSMNTEAFF.

The V and J genes are TRBV3-1 and TRBJ2-5; unclear D gene. CDR1 is LGHDT, CDR2 YNNKEL, per germline (reference sequence). This CDR3 region has 14 residues. Trimming took 2 bases from V and 5 from J, leaving 12 bases between them. CDR3 DNA: TGTGCCAGCAGCCAAAACCCACAAGGGGAGACCCAGTACTTC. Translated: CASSQNPQGETQYF.

V gene TRBV11-2 combines with J gene TRBJ2-7; tentatively, D is TRBD2 (7 bases). Germline lookup yields CDR1 SGHAT and CDR2 FQNNGV. Trimming removed 3 bases at V and 2 bases at J, with 14 bases between. The CDR3 totals 15 residues. CDR3 nucleotide sequence: TGTGCCAGCAGCTTTGCGAGGGGGGGCCCCTACGAGCAGTACTTC. Translated: CASSFARGGPYEQYF.

This clonotype was seen ten or more times. The chain couples TRBV7-2 to TRBJ2-7; D remains ambiguous. Germline CDR1 and CDR2: SGHTA and FQGNSA. The CDR3 sequence is 11 residues long. Trimming pared 1 base from V and 7 bases from J, leaving 5 bases between. The chain's CDR3 is CASSLGPEQYF. The CDR3 region has the DNA TGTGCCAGCAGCTTAGGCCCGGAGCAGTACTTC.

CDR3 sequence (DNA): TGCGCCAGCAGCCAAGTTATGAGGACAGGGGGCTACGAGCAGTACTTC. It yields the protein CASSQVMRTGGYEQYF. The chain uses TRBV4-1 and TRBJ2-7; 10 nucleotides line up with TRBD1. CDR3 length: 16 residues. Germline trimming cut 1 base from V and 3 bases from J; bases unmatched to any gene: 6. In germline, CDR1 is MGHRA, CDR2 YSYEKL.

This clonotype was seen only a few times. The chain is built from TRBV29-1 and TRBJ2-1; no firm D call. The V and J ends lost 1 base and 13 bases respectively, with 17 bases between them. CDR1 SQVTM and CDR2 ANQGSEA come from the germline V gene. This CDR3 has 13 residues. CDR3 in amino acids: CSVEAVRNIPQFF. Here the CDR3 DNA reads TGCAGCGTTGAAGCTGTCCGAAACATCCCCCAGTTCTTC.

This clonotype was counted only a few times. V is TRBV20-1 and J is TRBJ2-7; D is undetermined. Trimming took 0 bases from V and 5 from J, leaving 14 bases between them. This CDR3 contains 14 residues. Germline V lookup: CDR1 DFQATT, CDR2 SNEGSKA (reference sequence). The CDR3 DNA sequence: TGCAGTGCTAGAGATTTAGGGAAACTAAACGAGCAGTACTTC. This sequence encodes CSARDLGKLNEQYF.

The chain links TRBV28 to TRBJ2-7; 7 bases agree with TRBD1. Germline CDR1 MDHEN, CDR2 SYDVKM. CDR3 length equals 14 residues. The J segment lost 6 bases and the V segment lost 6 bases, leaving 11 bases of the junction unmatched. The chain's CDR3 is CASRLRDSIVEQYF. CDR3 DNA sequence: TGTGCCAGCAGACTACGGGACAGCATTGTCGAGCAGTACTTC.

This clonotype was recorded at least ten times. The chain recombines TRBV7-2 with TRBJ2-3, with 11 bases matching TRBD2. Germline trimming cut 5 bases from V and 2 bases from J; bases unmatched to any gene: 3. CDR1 SGHTA and CDR2 FQGNSA come from the germline V gene. This CDR3 spans 15 amino acids. As DNA, the CDR3 is TGTGCCAGCAGCCCGGGACTAGCGGCCACAGATACGCAGTATTTT. This sequence encodes CASSPGLAATDTQYF.

The chain recombines TRBV7-2 with TRBJ2-3, with D perhaps TRBD2 (5 bases). The CDR3 has 17 residues. Germline V gene data show CDR1 as SGHTA and CDR2 as FQGNSA. Trimming left V 3 bases short and J 5 bases short, with 21 bases between. The CDR3 sequence is CASSFRWAGLAGDTQYF. DNA of the CDR3: TGTGCCAGCAGCTTTAGGTGGGCGGGCCTCGCCGGAGATACGCAGTATTTT.

This chain uses TRBV7-2 with TRBJ2-5, with TRBD1 identical over 8 bases. Trimming cost V 5 bases and J 5 bases; bases outside gene matches: 4. Germline V lookup: CDR1 SGHTA, CDR2 FQGNSA. This CDR3 has 13 amino acids. The CDR3 DNA reads TGTGCCAGCAGCGGACAGGGAATTGAGACCCAGTACTTC. Protein: CASSGQGIETQYF.

This clonotype has a handful of counts. This chain connects TRBV7-2 to TRBJ2-5; D gene unclear. V lost 5 bases and J 0 bases, leaving 10 bases between the germline ends. The CDR3 sequence is 14 residues long. Germline CDR1 is SGHTA and CDR2 is FQGNSA. CDR3 bases: TGTGCCAGCAGCCAAACGCCAGACCAAGAGACCCAGTACTTC. It yields the protein CASSQTPDQETQYF. Based on the CDR3 plus reference TRBV7-2 and TRBJ2-5, the full variable domain is GAGVSQSPSNKVTEKGKDVELRCDPISGHTALYWYRQSLGQGLEFLIYFQGNSAPDKSGLPSDRFSAERTGGSVSTLTIQRTQQEDSAVYLCASSQTPDQETQYFGPGTRLLVL.